The 15 T cell receptor beta chains below were found in one sample sequenced in a study of T-cell memory formation after mild COVID-19. TCRdb recomputed calls from the 5' RACE reads with MiXCR, one row per CDR3 protein. The sample contains over 450,000 distinct CDR3 sequences, roughly 20% of which appear only once. The sample was PBMCs or a T cell subset sorted from them (not recorded which). These receptors all stem from an adult woman who had mild COVID-19 (a few samples of this study predate the infection). Cell type and time point are not known.

This rearrangement joins TRBV7-2 to TRBJ2-5; D might be TRBD1 (5 bases). V shed 3 bases and J shed 5 bases, with 16 bases lying between them. The CDR3 is 15 residues long. The V gene's germline CDR1 is SGHTA and CDR2 FQGNSA. CDR3 nucleotide sequence: TGTGCCAGCAGCTTGCCCCCAGGGCCCGCTGAGACCCAGTACTTC. This codes for CASSLPPGPAETQYF.

The table lists this clonotype with a few counts. The V and J genes are TRBV20-1 and TRBJ2-5, with 9 bases matching TRBD2. The trim removed 0 bases at V and 5 bases at J, leaving 7 bases unmatched. The CDR3 has 15 amino acids. CDR1 DFQATT and CDR2 SNEGSKA come from the germline V gene (reference sequence). The CDR3 loop reads CSARDGGGAAETQYF. CDR3 DNA: TGCAGTGCTAGAGACGGCGGGGGGGCCGCGGAGACCCAGTACTTC.

This clonotype showed up just a few times. The chain carries TRBV7-7 and TRBJ2-2; weak D call: TRBD2 (5 bases). CDR1 and CDR2 from the germline V gene are SSHAT and FNYEAQ (reference sequence). V lost 2 bases to trimming and J lost 7 bases, with 8 bases between them. The CDR3 spans 13 residues. The CDR3 nucleotides read TGTGCCAGCAGCTTACAGGCGGGCGGGGAGCTGTTTTTT. Translating it yields CASSLQAGGELFF.

This chain connects TRBV4-3 to TRBJ1-5; TRBD1 matches 8 bases. Looked up from germline, CDR1 is LGHNA and CDR2 is YSLEER. V shed 3 bases and J 3 bases; nucleotides not matched to a gene: 7. This CDR3 has 16 amino acids. Here the CDR3 reads CASSQSRGPLNQPQHF. The CDR3 DNA sequence: TGCGCCAGCAGCCAGTCCAGGGGGCCCCTCAATCAGCCCCAGCATTTT.

The CDR3 here is CASSYSRQSTGELFF. The CDR3 region has the DNA TGTGCCAGCAGTTACTCGAGGCAGTCCACCGGGGAGCTGTTTTTT. The chain has TRBV6-5 and TRBJ2-2; D is unclear. The germline CDR1 and CDR2 sequences are MNHEY and SVGAGI. Trimming removed 0 bases at V and 4 bases at J, with 9 bases between. This CDR3 comprises 15 residues.

This clonotype was observed a few times. The chain links TRBV5-1 to TRBJ2-1, with 9 bases identical to TRBD2. The ends lost 6 bases at V and 6 bases at J; junction bases unmatched: 10. The germline V gene encodes CDR1 SGHRS and CDR2 YFSETQ. The CDR3 is made up of 15 amino acids. CDR3 nucleotides: TGCGCCAGCACCTGGGGCTGGCGGGAGGGCAATGAGCAGTTCTTC. Residues: CASTWGWREGNEQFF.

The genes are TRBV5-1 and TRBJ2-1, with a weak D call TRBD2 (6 bases). The CDR3 sequence is 15 residues long. The V gene's germline CDR1 is SGHRS and CDR2 YFSETQ. The V end was cut by 4 bases, the J end by 4 bases, with 15 bases between. CDR3 sequence reads: CASSMVGGRYNEQFF. The CDR3 bases are TGCGCCAGCAGCATGGTGGGGGGACGGTACAATGAGCAGTTCTTC.

This clonotype came up a few times. V is TRBV6-6 and J is TRBJ2-2, with TRBD2 identical over 9 bases. The CDR3 sequence is 14 residues long. Germline V gene lookup returns CDR1 MNHNY and CDR2 SVGAGI (reference sequence). The CDR3 sequence is CAIHVAGETGELFF. The CDR3 nucleotides read TGTGCTATTCACGTAGCGGGAGAGACCGGGGAGCTGTTTTTT.

There are a few counts of this clonotype. CDR3: CSVAQGSNSPLHF. CDR3 DNA sequence: TGCAGCGTGGCACAGGGGTCGAATTCACCCCTCCACTTT. The rearrangement joins TRBV29-1 to TRBJ1-6; 7 bases line up with TRBD1. This CDR3 region has 13 residues. Germline CDR1 is SQVTM and CDR2 is ANQGSEA. Unmatched junction bases numbered 6, after V lost 6 bases and J lost 7 bases.

This clonotype was counted only a few times. The chain links TRBV7-2 to TRBJ2-3; 10 bases fit TRBD2. Germline CDR1 reads SGHTA; CDR2 reads FQGNSA. The ends lost 4 bases at V and 4 bases at J; junction bases unmatched: 11. This CDR3 is 17 amino acids long. Here the CDR3 DNA reads TGTGCCAGCAGCTCTCGGACTAGCGGCCTTATGGCAGATACGCAGTATTTT. This encodes CASSSRTSGLMADTQYF.

This clonotype has at least ten counts. CDR3 sequence reads: CASSSSSTQPQHF. The CDR3 nucleotides read TGTGCCAGCAGTTCCAGCAGTACTCAGCCCCAGCATTTT. V usage is TRBV27 and J usage is TRBJ1-5; D is unclear. Deletions cut 4 bases from V and 6 bases from J, with 10 bases between. This CDR3 spans 13 amino acids. Germline values: CDR1 MNHEY, CDR2 SMNVEV (reference sequence).

This clonotype was picked up a small number of times. V is TRBV4-2 and J is TRBJ2-2; 14 nucleotides align to TRBD2. The CDR3 has 18 residues. The V gene end was trimmed by 0 bases and the J gene end by 3 bases; junction bases not matched to a gene: 3. Germline V gene lookup returns CDR1 LGHNA and CDR2 YNFKEQ. CDR3 in amino acids: CASSQETSGRAHTGELFF. CDR3 in DNA: TGTGCCAGCAGCCAAGAGACTAGCGGGAGGGCCCACACCGGGGAGCTGTTTTTT.

The V and J genes are TRBV29-1 and TRBJ1-2, with D perhaps matching TRBD1 (5 bases). Germline-derived CDR1 and CDR2 are SQVTM and ANQGSEA. V was shortened by 6 bases and J by 7 bases, with 15 bases between the two germline ends. The CDR3 extends over 12 amino acids. CDR3 residues: CSVFRQGGGYTF. CDR3 DNA: TGCAGCGTCTTTCGGCAGGGTGGTGGCTACACCTTC.

This clonotype was recorded a few times. V gene TRBV28 combines with J gene TRBJ2-7; no definite D call. Germline V gene sequence: CDR1 MDHEN, CDR2 SYDVKM. This CDR3 contains 13 residues. Trimming took 3 bases from V and 0 from J, leaving 6 bases between them. The CDR3 DNA is TGTGCCAGCAGTTTCTCCCCCTCCTACGAGCAGTACTTC. Translated: CASSFSPSYEQYF.

CDR3 sequence: CSARGTGALSNYGYTF. Here the CDR3 DNA reads TGCAGTGCTAGAGGGACAGGGGCCCTATCTAACTATGGCTACACCTTC. The chain employs TRBV20-1 and TRBJ1-2; 9 bases match TRBD1. J lost 0 bases, V lost 1 base, and 6 bases had no gene match. CDR3 length equals 16 residues. The germline gives CDR1 DFQATT, CDR2 SNEGSKA (reference sequence).